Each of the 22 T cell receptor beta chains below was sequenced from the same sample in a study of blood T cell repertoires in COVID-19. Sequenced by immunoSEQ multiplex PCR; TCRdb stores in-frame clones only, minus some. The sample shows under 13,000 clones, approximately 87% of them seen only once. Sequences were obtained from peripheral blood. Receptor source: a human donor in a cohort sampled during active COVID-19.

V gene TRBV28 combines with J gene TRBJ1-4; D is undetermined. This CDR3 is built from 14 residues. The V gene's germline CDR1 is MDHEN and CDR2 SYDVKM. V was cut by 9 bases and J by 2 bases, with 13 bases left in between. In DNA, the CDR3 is TGTGCCAGTTCTACGACTGCTACTAATGAAAAACTGTTTTTT. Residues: CASSTTATNEKLFF. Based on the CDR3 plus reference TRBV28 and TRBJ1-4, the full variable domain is DVKVTQSSRYLVKRTGEKVFLECVQDMDHENMFWYRQDPGLGLRLIYFSYDVKMKEKGDIPEGYSVSREKKERFSLILESASTNQTSMYLCASSTTATNEKLFFGSGTQLSVL.

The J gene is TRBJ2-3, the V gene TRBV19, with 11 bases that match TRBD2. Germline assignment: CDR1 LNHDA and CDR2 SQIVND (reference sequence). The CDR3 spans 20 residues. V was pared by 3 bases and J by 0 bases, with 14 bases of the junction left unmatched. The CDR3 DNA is TGTGCCAGTAGTATCGGTCTAGCGGGAGGCAATACCCTAAGCACAGATACGCAGTATTTT. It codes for CASSIGLAGGNTLSTDTQYF.

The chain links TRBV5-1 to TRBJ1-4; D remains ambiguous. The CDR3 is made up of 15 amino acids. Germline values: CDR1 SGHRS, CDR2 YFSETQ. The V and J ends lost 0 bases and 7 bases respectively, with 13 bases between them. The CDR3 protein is CASSLGPATSEKLFF. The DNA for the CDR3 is TGCGCCAGCAGCTTGGGTCCCGCCACGAGTGAAAAACTGTTTTTT.

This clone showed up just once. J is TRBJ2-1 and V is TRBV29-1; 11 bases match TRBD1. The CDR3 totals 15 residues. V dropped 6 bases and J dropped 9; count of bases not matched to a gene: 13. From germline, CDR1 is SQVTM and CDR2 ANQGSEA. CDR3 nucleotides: TGCAGCGTGCATCCCCCGGACAGGGGGCGAGGTGAGCAGTTCTTC. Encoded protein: CSVHPPDRGRGEQFF.

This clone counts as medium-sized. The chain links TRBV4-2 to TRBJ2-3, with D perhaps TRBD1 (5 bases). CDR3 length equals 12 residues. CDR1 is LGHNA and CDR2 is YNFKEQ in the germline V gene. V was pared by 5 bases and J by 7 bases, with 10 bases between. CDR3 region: CASSVQDNTQYF. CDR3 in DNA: TGTGCCAGCAGCGTACAGGATAATACGCAGTATTTT.

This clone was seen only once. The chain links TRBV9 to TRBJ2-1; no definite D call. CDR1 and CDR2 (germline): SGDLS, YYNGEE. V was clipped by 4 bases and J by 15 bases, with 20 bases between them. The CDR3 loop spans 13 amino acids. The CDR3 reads CASSINRLGLAFF. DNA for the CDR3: TGTGCCAGCAGCATAAACCGACTCGGCCTCGCGTTCTTC.

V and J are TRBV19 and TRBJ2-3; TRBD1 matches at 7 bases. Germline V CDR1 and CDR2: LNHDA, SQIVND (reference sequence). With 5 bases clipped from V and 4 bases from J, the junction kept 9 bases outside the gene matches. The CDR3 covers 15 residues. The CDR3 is CASSPGGVVSDTQYF. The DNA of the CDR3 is TGTGCCAGTAGTCCAGGGGGAGTGGTCTCAGATACGCAGTATTTT.

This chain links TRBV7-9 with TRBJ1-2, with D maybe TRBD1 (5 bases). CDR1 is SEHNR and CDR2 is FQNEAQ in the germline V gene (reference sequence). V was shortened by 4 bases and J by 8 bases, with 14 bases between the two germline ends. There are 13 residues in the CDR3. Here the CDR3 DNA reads TGTGCCAGCAGCTCCCGCGGCGGGGGAGGCTACACCTTC. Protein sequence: CASSSRGGGGYTF.

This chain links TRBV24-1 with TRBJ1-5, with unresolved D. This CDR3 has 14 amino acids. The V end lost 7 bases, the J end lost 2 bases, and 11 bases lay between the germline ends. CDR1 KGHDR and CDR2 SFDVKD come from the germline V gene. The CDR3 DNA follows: TGTGCCACCAGCGCTTCGGGTGGCAATCAGCCCCAGCATTTT. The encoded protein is CATSASGGNQPQHF.

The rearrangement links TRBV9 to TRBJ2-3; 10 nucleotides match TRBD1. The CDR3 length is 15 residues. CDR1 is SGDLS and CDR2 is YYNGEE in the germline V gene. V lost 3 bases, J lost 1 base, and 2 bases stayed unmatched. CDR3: CASSGGTGGTDTQYF. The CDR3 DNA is TGTGCCAGCAGCGGGGGGACAGGGGGCACAGATACGCAGTATTTT.

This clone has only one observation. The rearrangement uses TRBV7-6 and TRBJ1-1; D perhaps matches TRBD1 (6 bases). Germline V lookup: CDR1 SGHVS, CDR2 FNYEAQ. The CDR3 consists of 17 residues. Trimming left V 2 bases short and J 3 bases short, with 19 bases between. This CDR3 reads CASSLYVAGATDTEAFF. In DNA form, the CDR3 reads TGTGCCAGCAGCTTATACGTCGCAGGGGCCACGGACACTGAAGCTTTCTTT.

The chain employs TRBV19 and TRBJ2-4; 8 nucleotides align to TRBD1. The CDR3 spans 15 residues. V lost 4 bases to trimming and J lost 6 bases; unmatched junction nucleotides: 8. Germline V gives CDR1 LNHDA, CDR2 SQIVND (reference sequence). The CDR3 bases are TGTGCCAGTAGTAGGGGGACAGGAAGTGTAAACATTCAGTACTTC. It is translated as CASSRGTGSVNIQYF.

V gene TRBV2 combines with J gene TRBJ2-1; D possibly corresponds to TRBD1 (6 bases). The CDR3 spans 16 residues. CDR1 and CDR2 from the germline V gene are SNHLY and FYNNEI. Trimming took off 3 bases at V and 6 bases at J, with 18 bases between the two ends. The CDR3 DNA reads TGTGCCAGCAGTGATCTTAGGACAGAGGTATTCAATGAGCAGTTCTTC. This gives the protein CASSDLRTEVFNEQFF.

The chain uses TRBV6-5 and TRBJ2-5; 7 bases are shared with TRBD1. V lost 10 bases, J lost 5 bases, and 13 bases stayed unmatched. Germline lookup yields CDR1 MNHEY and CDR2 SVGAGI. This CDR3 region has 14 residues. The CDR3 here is CATLETGFRETQYF. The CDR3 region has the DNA TGTGCCACCCTAGAGACAGGGTTTCGGGAGACCCAGTACTTC.

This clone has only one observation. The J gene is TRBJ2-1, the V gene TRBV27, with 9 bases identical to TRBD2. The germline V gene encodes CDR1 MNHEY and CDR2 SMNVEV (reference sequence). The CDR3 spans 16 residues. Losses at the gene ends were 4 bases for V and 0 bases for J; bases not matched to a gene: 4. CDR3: CASSSLLAGSYNEQFF. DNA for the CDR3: TGTGCCAGCAGTTCCCTACTAGCGGGCTCCTACAATGAGCAGTTCTTC.

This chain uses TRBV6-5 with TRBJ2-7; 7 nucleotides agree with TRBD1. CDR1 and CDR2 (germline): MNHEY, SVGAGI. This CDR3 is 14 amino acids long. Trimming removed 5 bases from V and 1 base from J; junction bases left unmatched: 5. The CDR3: CASSPNRGSYEQYF. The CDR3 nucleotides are TGTGCCAGCAGTCCTAACAGGGGATCCTACGAGCAGTACTTC.

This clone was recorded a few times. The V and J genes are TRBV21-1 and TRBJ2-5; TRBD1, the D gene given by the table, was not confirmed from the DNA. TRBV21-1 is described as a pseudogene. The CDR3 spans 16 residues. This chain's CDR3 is CASSLWTDHYQETQYF. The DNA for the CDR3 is TGTGCCAGCAGCCTCTGGACAGATCATTACCAAGAGACCCAGTACTTC.

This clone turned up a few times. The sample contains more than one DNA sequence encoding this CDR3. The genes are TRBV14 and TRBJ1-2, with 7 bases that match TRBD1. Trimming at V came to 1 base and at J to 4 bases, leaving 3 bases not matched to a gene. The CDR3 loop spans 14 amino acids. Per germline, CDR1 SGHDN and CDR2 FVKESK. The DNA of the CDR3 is TGTGCCAGCAGCCAAGGGACAGGACCCTATGGCTACACCTTC. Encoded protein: CASSQGTGPYGYTF. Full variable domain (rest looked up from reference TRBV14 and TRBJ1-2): EAGVTQFPSHSVIEKGQTVTLRCDPISGHDNLYWYRRVMGKEIKFLLHFVKESKQDESGMPNNRFLAERTGGTYSTLKVQPAELEDSGVYFCASSQGTGPYGYTFGSGTRLTVV.

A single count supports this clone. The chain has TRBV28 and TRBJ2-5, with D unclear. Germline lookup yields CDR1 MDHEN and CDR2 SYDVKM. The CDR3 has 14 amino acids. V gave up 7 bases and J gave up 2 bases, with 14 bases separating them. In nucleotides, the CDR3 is TGTGCCAGCACCACCGCGGCCAAACAAGAGACCCAGTACTTC. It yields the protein CASTTAAKQETQYF.

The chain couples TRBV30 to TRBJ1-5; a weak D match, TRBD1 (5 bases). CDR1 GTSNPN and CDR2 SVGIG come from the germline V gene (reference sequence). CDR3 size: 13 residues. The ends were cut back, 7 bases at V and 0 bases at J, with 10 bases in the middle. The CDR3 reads CASDSDSNQPQHF. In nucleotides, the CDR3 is TGTGCCTCTGACAGTGATAGCAATCAGCCCCAGCATTTT.

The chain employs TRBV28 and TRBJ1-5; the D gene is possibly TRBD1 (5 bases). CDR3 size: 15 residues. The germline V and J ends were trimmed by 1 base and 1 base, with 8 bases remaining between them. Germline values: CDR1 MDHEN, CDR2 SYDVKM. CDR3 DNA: TGTGCCAGCAGTTTATCAGGGCGGAGCAATCAGCCCCAGCATTTT. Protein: CASSLSGRSNQPQHF.

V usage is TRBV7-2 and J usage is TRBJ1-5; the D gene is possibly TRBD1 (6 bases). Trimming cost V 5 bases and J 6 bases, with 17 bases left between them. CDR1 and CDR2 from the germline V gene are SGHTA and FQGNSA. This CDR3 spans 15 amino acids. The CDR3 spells CASSQRLGAGQPQHF. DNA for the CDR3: TGTGCCAGCAGCCAGCGGTTGGGGGCAGGTCAGCCCCAGCATTTT. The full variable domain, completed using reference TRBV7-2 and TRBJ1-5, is GAGVSQSPSNKVTEKGKDVELRCDPISGHTALYWYRQSLGQGLEFLIYFQGNSAPDKSGLPSDRFSAERTGGSVSTLTIQRTQQEDSAVYLCASSQRLGAGQPQHFGDGTRLSIL.